The T cell receptor beta chain described here comes from a study of blood T cell repertoires in COVID-19. Germline V gives CDR1 SNHLY, CDR2 FYNNEI. V was shortened by 6 bases and J by 3 bases, with 9 bases between the two germline ends. This CDR3 is built from 13 residues. Authors' analysis steps: Estimation of nucleated cell counts was performed using reference gene primer amplification. Profiled with immunoSEQ multiplex PCR; TCRdb holds only in-frame clones, not every one. The DNA gave D and trimming, while V, J and clone size come from that table. Counted here are hundreds of thousands of clones, about 87% occurring once; the ten biggest clones make up more than 8.5%.

What was sequenced was PBMCs or T cells enriched from blood (not recorded which). The gene calls are TRBV2 and TRBJ1-5; possible D gene TRBD1, 6 bases. The clonotype originates from a woman under 30 who had recovered from COVID-19. The CDR3 coding sequence is TGTGCCAGCAGGGGGACAACCAATCAGCCCCAGCATTTT. Protein: CASRGTTNQPQHF. The full variable domain, rest sourced from reference TRBV2 and TRBJ1-5, is EPEVTQTPSHQVTQMGQEVILRCVPISNHLYFYWYRQILGQKVEFLVSFYNNEISEKSEIFDDQFSVERPDGSNFTLKIRSTKLEDSAMYFCASRGTTNQPQHFGDGTRLSIL.